This record covers a single T cell receptor beta chain. It lacks a known antigen. Base qualities are not recorded, but no much larger clone differs from it by a single base. TCR beta CDR3 regions were amplified from genomic DNA with the immunoSEQ v3 hsTCRB kit using bias-controlled multiplex PCR. TCR libraries were sequenced on an Illumina NextSeq 500 to approximately 2 million read pairs for survey level or about 5-6.5 million for deep level. In the source study's methods: V, D and J genes were assigned, non-productive sequences were removed, and clonality was reported by immunoSEQ Analyzer software. Repertoires of infused TIL and blood were compared using productive Simpson clonality and the Morisita overlap index of productive TRB rearrangements. Absolute clonotype counts in blood were estimated by multiplying the lymphocyte count by the CD3+ fraction and by the productive frequency of the clone. TCRdb's version of the immuneACCESS table is confined to in-frame rearrangements and falls short of the full clone set. An unresolved V gene accounts for under half of the shortfall where checked; the remainder is of unknown origin. The D gene and trimming were derived from the DNA, and the V and J assignments and clone size from that table. The sample contains about 50,000 clones, approximately 86% of them found a single time. The ten largest clones capture 5% of the sample.

These data come from a study of TIL therapy for anti-PD-1-resistant metastatic lung cancer (dated by TCRdb to the early 2020s). Notes on the research overall: Tumors were harvested prior to any PD-1/PD-L1 blockade, after which nivolumab was administered to patients, and lymphodepletion, expanded TIL infusion and IL-2 were given to patients who progressed. Enrolled patients had a median age of around 49 years (range about 38-80) and a median tumor PD-L1 proportion score of less than 7%. The cohort was predominantly lung adenocarcinoma, with a few EGFR-mutant and two ALK-rearranged tumors, and half of patients were current or former smokers. Across the cohort, whole-exome sequencing showed a median non-synonymous tumor mutation burden of about 1.6 mutations per megabase. Clonotypes were tracked across tumor, expanded TIL product and serial blood samples by T cell receptor beta sequencing of tumor and peripheral blood.

The time point label on this specimen signifies: pre-treatment sample, taken before nivolumab and TIL therapy. A phase I trial run at two centers enrolled adults with stage 4 NSCLC between 2017 and January 2020. The samples were obtained from a phase I trial that was single-arm and open-label and tested tumor-infiltrating lymphocyte therapy combined with nivolumab in advanced non-small cell lung cancer. Blood mononuclear cells from EDTA tubes were isolated by Ficoll gradient, snap-frozen as pellets, and DNA was extracted with a Qiagen mini-prep kit. What the study reported, not specific to this receptor: The study protocol defined all tumor marker inferences as exploratory. The baseline peripheral repertoire was partially replaced by infused TIL clonotypes, which then decayed over months, and persistence showed no apparent association with response. The cohort was highly selected, with more treatment-naive, never-smoker and oncogene-addicted patients than typical, limiting generalizability.

Trimming removed 10 bases from V and 3 bases from J, leaving 16 bases between the germline ends. Spanning cysteine to phenylalanine, the CDR3 consists of 13 amino acids. The sequence is cut down to CDR3 DNA, 39 bases in frame from base 1. The sequence is built from TRBV5-3 and TRBJ2-5, with the identity of the D gene unclear. TRBV5-3 is designated an ORF whose function remains uncertain. This receptor was identified in a person aged 25 to 80 with non-small cell lung cancer. Sequencing used blood, obtained at baseline. The CDR3 sequence is CASLRVGEETQYF. The DNA sequence follows: TGTGCCTCCCTCCGGGTAGGAGAAGAGACCCAGTACTTC.